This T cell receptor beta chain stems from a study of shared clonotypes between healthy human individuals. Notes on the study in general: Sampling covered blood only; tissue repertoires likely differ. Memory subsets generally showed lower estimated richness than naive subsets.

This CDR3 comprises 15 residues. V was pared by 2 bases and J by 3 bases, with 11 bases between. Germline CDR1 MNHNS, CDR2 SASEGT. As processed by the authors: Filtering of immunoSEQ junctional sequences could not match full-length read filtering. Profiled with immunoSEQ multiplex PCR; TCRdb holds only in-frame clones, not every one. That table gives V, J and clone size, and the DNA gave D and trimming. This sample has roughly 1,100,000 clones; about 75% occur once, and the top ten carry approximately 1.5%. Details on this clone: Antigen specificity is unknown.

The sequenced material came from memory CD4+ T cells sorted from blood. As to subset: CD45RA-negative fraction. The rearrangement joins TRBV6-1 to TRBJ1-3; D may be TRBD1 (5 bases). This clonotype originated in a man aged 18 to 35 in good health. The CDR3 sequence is CASSEFGRVGNTIYF. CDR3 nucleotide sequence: TGTGCCAGCAGTGAATTCGGCAGGGTTGGAAACACCATATATTTT.